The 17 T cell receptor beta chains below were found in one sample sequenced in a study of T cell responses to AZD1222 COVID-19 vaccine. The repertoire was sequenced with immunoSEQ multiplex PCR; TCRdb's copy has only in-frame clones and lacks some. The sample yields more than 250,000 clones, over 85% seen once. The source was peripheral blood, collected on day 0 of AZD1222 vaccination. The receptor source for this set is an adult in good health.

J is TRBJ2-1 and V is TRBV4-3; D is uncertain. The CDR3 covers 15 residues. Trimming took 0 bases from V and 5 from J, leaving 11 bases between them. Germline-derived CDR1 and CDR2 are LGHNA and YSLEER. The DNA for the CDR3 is TGCGCCAGCAGCCAAGAATGGTTCTCGCACAATGAGCAGTTCTTC. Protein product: CASSQEWFSHNEQFF.

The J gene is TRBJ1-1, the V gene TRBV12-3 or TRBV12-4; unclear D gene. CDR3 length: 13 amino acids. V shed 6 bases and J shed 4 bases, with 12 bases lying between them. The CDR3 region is CASRYGVGTEAFF. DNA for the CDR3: TGTGCCAGCAGATACGGTGTGGGCACTGAAGCTTTCTTT.

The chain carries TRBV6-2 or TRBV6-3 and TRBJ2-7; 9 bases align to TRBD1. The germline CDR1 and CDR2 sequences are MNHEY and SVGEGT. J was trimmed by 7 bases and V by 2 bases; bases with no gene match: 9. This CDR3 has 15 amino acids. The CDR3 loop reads CASSYHGQGRREQYF. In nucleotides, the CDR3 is TGTGCCAGCAGTTACCACGGACAGGGGCGGAGGGAGCAGTACTTC.

In DNA, the CDR3 is TGTGCCAGCAGCCAGGACAGGGGTCGGGGCTACACCTTC. It specifies CASSQDRGRGYTF. The chain joins TRBV28 to TRBJ1-2, with TRBD1 identical over 9 bases. The V segment lost 6 bases and the J segment 8 bases; nucleotides outside the gene matches: 7. Germline CDR1 reads MDHEN; CDR2 reads SYDVKM. This CDR3 has 13 amino acids.

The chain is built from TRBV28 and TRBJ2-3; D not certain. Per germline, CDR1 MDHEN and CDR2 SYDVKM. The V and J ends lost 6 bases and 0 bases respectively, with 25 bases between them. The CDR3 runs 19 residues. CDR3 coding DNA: TGTGCCAGCAGATACCGGGTACTGACGATCCCTCTTAGCACAGATACGCAGTATTTT. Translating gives CASRYRVLTIPLSTDTQYF.

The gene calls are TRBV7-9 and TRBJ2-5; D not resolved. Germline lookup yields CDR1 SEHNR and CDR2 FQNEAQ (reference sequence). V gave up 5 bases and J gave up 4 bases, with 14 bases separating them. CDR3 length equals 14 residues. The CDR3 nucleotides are TGTGCCAGCAGCCCCGCCCGTGGGCGAGAGACCCAGTACTTC. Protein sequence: CASSPARGRETQYF.

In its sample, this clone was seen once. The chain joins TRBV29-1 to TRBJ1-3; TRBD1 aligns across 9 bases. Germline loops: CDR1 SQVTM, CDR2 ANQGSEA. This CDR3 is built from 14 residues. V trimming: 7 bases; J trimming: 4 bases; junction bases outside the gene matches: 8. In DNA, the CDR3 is TGCAGCGCGGGACAGGGAGAAAGGGGAAACACCATATATTTT. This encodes CSAGQGERGNTIYF.

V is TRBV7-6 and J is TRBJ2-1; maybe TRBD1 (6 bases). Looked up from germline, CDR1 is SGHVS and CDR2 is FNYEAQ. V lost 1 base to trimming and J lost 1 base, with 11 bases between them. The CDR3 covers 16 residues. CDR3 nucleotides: TGTGCCAGCAGCTTAGGCAGGGGTGGGTCCTACAATGAGCAGTTCTTC. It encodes CASSLGRGGSYNEQFF.

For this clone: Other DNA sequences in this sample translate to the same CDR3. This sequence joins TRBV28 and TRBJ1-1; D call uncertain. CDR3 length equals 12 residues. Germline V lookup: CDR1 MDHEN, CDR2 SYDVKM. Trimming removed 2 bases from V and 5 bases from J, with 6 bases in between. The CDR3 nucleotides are TGTGCCAGCAGTTTACAAGGGACTGAAGCTTTCTTT. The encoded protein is CASSLQGTEAFF.

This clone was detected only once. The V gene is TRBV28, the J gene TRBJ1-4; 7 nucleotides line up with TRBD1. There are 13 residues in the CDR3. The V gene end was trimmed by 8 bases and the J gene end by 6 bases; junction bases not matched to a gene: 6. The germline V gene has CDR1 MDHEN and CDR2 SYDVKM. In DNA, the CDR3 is TGTGCCAGCGTGTCAGGGGGGGATGAAAAACTGTTTTTT. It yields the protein CASVSGGDEKLFF. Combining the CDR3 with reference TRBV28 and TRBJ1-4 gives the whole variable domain DVKVTQSSRYLVKRTGEKVFLECVQDMDHENMFWYRQDPGLGLRLIYFSYDVKMKEKGDIPEGYSVSREKKERFSLILESASTNQTSMYLCASVSGGDEKLFFGSGTQLSVL.

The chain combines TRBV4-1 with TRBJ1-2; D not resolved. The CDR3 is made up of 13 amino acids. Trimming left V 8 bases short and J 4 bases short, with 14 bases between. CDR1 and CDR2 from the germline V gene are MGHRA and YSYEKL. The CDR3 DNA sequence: TGCGCCAGCGCCCCCCCGGGGAGCTATGGCTACACCTTC. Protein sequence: CASAPPGSYGYTF.

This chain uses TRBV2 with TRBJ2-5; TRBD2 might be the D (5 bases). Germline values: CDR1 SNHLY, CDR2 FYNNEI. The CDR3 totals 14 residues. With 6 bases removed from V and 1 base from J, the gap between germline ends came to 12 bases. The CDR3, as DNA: TGTGCCAGCAGGAGGTCGGGGTTCCAAGAGACCCAGTACTTC. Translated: CASRRSGFQETQYF.

The CDR3 DNA follows: TGCGCCAGCAGCTTGGTAAGACCGACGGATTCACCCCTCCACTTT. Its translation is CASSLVRPTDSPLHF. The J gene is TRBJ1-6, the V gene TRBV5-1; no definite D call. The germline V gene has CDR1 SGHRS and CDR2 YFSETQ. CDR3 length: 15 amino acids. V lost 0 bases to trimming and J lost 8 bases, with 12 bases between them.

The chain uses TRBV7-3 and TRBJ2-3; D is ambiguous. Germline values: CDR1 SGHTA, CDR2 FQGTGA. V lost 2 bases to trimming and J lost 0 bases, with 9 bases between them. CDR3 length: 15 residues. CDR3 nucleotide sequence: TGTGCCAGCAGCTTAGGTCGACACAGCACAGATACGCAGTATTTT. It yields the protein CASSLGRHSTDTQYF.

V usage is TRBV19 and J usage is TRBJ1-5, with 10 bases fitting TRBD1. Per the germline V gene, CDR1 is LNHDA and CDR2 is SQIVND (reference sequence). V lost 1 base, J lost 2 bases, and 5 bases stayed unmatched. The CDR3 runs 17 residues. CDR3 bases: TGTGCCAGTAGTATAGGGGACAGGGGAGGGGGCAATCAGCCCCAGCATTTT. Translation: CASSIGDRGGGNQPQHF.

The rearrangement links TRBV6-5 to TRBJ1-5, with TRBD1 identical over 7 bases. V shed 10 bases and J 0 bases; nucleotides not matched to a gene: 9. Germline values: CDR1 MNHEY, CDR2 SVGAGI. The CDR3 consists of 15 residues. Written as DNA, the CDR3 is TGTGCCACGAAACAGGGGCCCTATAGCAATCAGCCCCAGCATTTT. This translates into CATKQGPYSNQPQHF.

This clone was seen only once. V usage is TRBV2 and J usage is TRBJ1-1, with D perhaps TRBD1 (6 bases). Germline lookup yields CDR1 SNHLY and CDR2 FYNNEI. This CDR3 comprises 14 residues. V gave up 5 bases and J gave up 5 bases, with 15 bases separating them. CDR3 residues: CASSTGRRETEAFF. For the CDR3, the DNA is TGTGCCAGCAGTACAGGGAGAAGAGAGACTGAAGCTTTCTTT.